This TCR beta chain derives from a study of T cell repertoires in cytomegalovirus infection. MiXCR, run by TCRdb on the reads, gives a single entry per CDR3 protein. The data hold fewer than 900,000 distinct CDR3 sequences, with about 29% observed a single time. A few counts support this clonotype. Its specificity is unknown. The CDR3 loop spans 15 amino acids. J lost 13 bases, V lost 3 bases, and 14 bases had no gene match. CDR1 is MGHRA, CDR2 YSYEKL, per germline. The sequences come from cultured CD8+ T cells from PBMCs, collected from culture after CMV antigen stimulation. This chain links TRBV4-1 with TRBJ1-5; TRBD1 matches at 8 bases. The sequence was obtained from a human donor in good health (CMV status not recorded). Some clones in this sample may be carry-over from other donors' samples. The CDR3 region is CASSQEDRVGVKQHF. Written as DNA, the CDR3 is TGCGCCAGCAGCCAGGAGGACAGGGTGGGAGTGAAGCAGCATTTT.